Shown below are 21 T cell receptor beta chains from a single sample sequenced in a study of T cells in Graves' hyperthyroidism and ophthalmopathy. RNA transcripts were the template for amplifying TCR beta CDR3 regions. During a first-round RT-PCR of the TCR CDR3, the HTBI primer set was used. TCRdb independently ran MiXCR on the multiplex PCR reads; one entry per CDR3 protein. Of about 96,000 distinct CDR3 sequences in the sample, 51% were seen once. The sequenced sample was blood. All receptors derive from a woman in her forties with Graves' hyperthyroidism.

This clonotype was recorded once. The chain combines TRBV29-1 with TRBJ2-7; the D gene is possibly TRBD2 (7 bases). This CDR3 spans 13 amino acids. The ends were cut back, 4 bases at V and 4 bases at J, with 14 bases in the middle. Germline loops: CDR1 SQVTM, CDR2 ANQGSEA. CDR3 sequence reads: CSVGGGARYEQYF. The CDR3 coding sequence is TGCAGCGTTGGGGGGGGGGCGCGTTACGAGCAGTACTTC.

This clonotype was found many times. A read error may account for a junction end that differs from germline. The chain recombines TRBV7-9 with TRBJ1-2; D possibly corresponds to TRBD1 (6 bases). The V gene's germline CDR1 is SEHNR and CDR2 FQNEAQ (reference sequence). CDR3 length equals 12 residues. The CDR3 DNA follows: TGTGCCAGCAGCTTCGACCGGACAGTTCAACTCTTC. Its translation is CASSFDRTVQLF.

For this clonotype: Here the CDR3 omits its conserved ending phenylalanine or tryptophan, so a read error is the likely source. The chain combines TRBV24-1 with TRBJ1-5; 7 bases map to TRBD1. The germline V gene encodes CDR1 KGHDR and CDR2 SFDVKD. This CDR3 is built from 15 residues. V lost 5 bases, J lost 3 bases, and 6 bases stayed unmatched. The CDR3 region is CATSGAGTDNQPQHS. In DNA, the CDR3 is TGTGCCACCAGTGGTGCCGGGACAGACAATCAGCCCCAGCATTCT.

This clonotype was detected a few times. The rearrangement links TRBV25-1 to TRBJ1-1, with D perhaps TRBD1 (6 bases). From germline, CDR1 is MGHDK and CDR2 SYGVNS. V dropped 6 bases and J dropped 6 bases, with 11 bases sitting between them. CDR3 length: 12 amino acids. Written as DNA, the CDR3 is TGTGCCAGCAGGGGGGGGGCGGCTGAAGCTTTCTTT. Translation gives CASRGGAAEAFF.

The sample holds one count of this clonotype. Given a much more abundant clone one base away, this may be a read error. The chain links TRBV5-1 to TRBJ2-3, with D uncertain. Per the germline V gene, CDR1 is SGHRS and CDR2 is YFSETQ. The ends were cut back, 7 bases at V and 1 base at J, with 16 bases in the middle. CDR3 length: 15 residues. CDR3 sequence reads: CASGTQDSGTDTQYF. The CDR3 nucleotides read TGCGCCAGCGGCACGCAGGATTCCGGCACAGATACGCAGTATTTT.

The chain uses TRBV7-2 and TRBJ1-2; 7 bases are a match to TRBD1. Trimming removed 5 bases from V and 7 bases from J; junction bases left unmatched: 13. This CDR3 comprises 15 residues. From germline, CDR1 is SGHTA and CDR2 FQGNSA. This CDR3 reads CASSPGQDPFGGYTF. CDR3 bases: TGTGCCAGCAGCCCTGGACAGGATCCTTTTGGTGGCTACACCTTC.

As regards this clonotype: Because the CDR3 is missing its conserved closing phenylalanine or tryptophan, this is likely a read error. V is TRBV12-3 or TRBV12-4 and J is TRBJ1-1; D remains ambiguous. The CDR3 covers 13 residues. The germline V and J ends were trimmed by 6 bases and 4 bases, with 12 bases remaining between them. The CDR3 region is CASRAGRGTEAFL. The CDR3 DNA is TGTGCCAGCAGGGCCGGGCGGGGCACTGAAGCTTTCCTT.

For this clonotype: The CDR3 does not end in the conserved phenylalanine or tryptophan, so this is likely a read error. The chain combines TRBV29-1 with TRBJ1-4; 11 bases map to TRBD1. This CDR3 contains 14 residues. Germline lookup yields CDR1 SQVTM and CDR2 ANQGSEA. V lost 8 bases to trimming and J lost 7 bases; unmatched junction nucleotides: 9. CDR3 sequence (DNA): TGCAGCAGACGGACAGGGGGCACGGGTGAAAAACTGTTTATT. This translates into CSRRTGGTGEKLFI.

This clonotype was counted between two and nine times. The chain combines TRBV29-1 with TRBJ1-1; no clear D. CDR1 and CDR2 (germline): SQVTM, ANQGSEA. The CDR3 is made up of 13 amino acids. Trimming shortened V by 7 bases and J by 3 bases, and 15 bases separated the two germline ends. The CDR3 here is CSERVLPYTEAFF. CDR3 bases: TGCAGCGAACGGGTTCTCCCGTACACTGAAGCTTTCTTT.

A word on this clonotype: The conserved closing phenylalanine or tryptophan is absent in this CDR3, likely reflecting a read error. The DNA is left out, because the CDR3 cannot be placed on it with certainty; the CDR3 is given as TCRdb lists it. V is TRBV11-2 and J is TRBJ1-6. In germline, CDR1 is SGHAT, CDR2 FQNNGV. The CDR3 extends over 9 residues, inclusive of both ends. The chain's CDR3 is CASSLAGTS.

Comment on this clonotype: Compared with germline, one end of the junction differs, possibly owing to a read error. The chain employs TRBV2 and TRBJ1-2, with D hard to call. This CDR3 has 13 amino acids. Germline lookup yields CDR1 SNHLY and CDR2 FYNNEI. CDR3 nucleotides: TGTGCCAGCACGCCGGACTTAGTCTATGACTACACCTTC. Its translation: CASTPDLVYDYTF.

This chain uses TRBV7-2 with TRBJ2-2, with 12 bases matching TRBD1. Germline V CDR1 and CDR2: SGHTA, FQGNSA. V was clipped by 4 bases and J by 2 bases; unmatched bases: 2. CDR3 size: 16 residues. The CDR3 protein is CASSYGTGGNTGELFF. CDR3 in DNA: TGTGCCAGCAGCTACGGGACAGGGGGCAACACCGGGGAGCTGTTTTTT.

The rearrangement links TRBV15 to TRBJ1-2; no clear D gene. The CDR3 runs 13 residues. CDR1 is LNHNV, CDR2 YYDKDF, per germline (reference sequence). The germline V and J ends were trimmed by 5 bases and 4 bases, with 11 bases remaining between them. The CDR3 DNA follows: TGTGCCACCAGCTCACCCCGGATCTATGGCTACACCTTC. Translating gives CATSSPRIYGYTF.

Points on this clonotype: The junction shows a germline mismatch at one end, possibly a read error. The rearrangement joins TRBV29-1 to TRBJ2-5; possibly TRBD1 for D (6 bases). The CDR3 loop spans 12 amino acids. Germline CDR1 SQVTM, CDR2 ANQGSEA. This CDR3 is CSVGDNQGTQYF. The CDR3 nucleotides are TGCAGCGTTGGGGACAACCAAGGGACCCAGTACTTC.

This clonotype was detected only a few times. The rearrangement joins TRBV7-3 to TRBJ2-5; 10 positions match TRBD2. The germline gives CDR1 SGHTA, CDR2 FQGTGA. V lost 4 bases, J lost 5 bases, and 7 bases stayed unmatched. The CDR3 extends over 15 amino acids. CDR3 DNA: TGTGCCAGCAGCTCTACCGGGACTAGCGTGGAGACCCAGTACTTC. This codes for CASSSTGTSVETQYF.

About this clonotype itself: Germline and junction disagree at one end, which may indicate a read error. CDR3 nucleotide sequence: TGCGCCAGCAGTGAGGGGAGTTACGGTATCACTGGAGCTTTCTTT. Encoded protein: CASSEGSYGITGAFF. The V gene is TRBV10-1, the J gene TRBJ1-1; D uncertain. CDR3 length: 15 amino acids. Germline V CDR1 and CDR2: WNHNN, SYGVQD (reference sequence).

This clonotype was detected many times. This chain joins TRBV15 and TRBJ2-3, with 11 bases that match TRBD2. The V and J ends lost 1 base and 4 bases, in that order; junction bases with no gene match: 7. The CDR3 totals 17 residues. Per germline, CDR1 LNHNV and CDR2 YYDKDF (reference sequence). The CDR3 loop is CATSRGLAGGLPDTQYF. In DNA, the CDR3 is TGTGCCACCAGCAGAGGGCTAGCGGGAGGTCTTCCAGATACGCAGTATTTT.

In regard to this clonotype: It may be a read error: a sequence one base away is much more abundant. The rearrangement uses TRBV6-1 and TRBJ2-7, with 7 bases lining up with TRBD1. Germline CDR1 reads MNHNS; CDR2 reads SASEGT. CDR3 length: 14 amino acids. CDR3 loop: CASSRDSFLYERYF. The DNA for the CDR3 is TGTGCCAGCAGCCGGGACAGTTTCCTCTACGAGCGGTACTTC.

This clonotype has a single count. The chain recombines TRBV7-9 with TRBJ2-5; 15 bases are shared with TRBD2. This CDR3 has 18 residues. With 7 bases clipped from V and 6 bases from J, the junction kept 15 bases outside the gene matches. Germline V gene data show CDR1 as SEHNR and CDR2 as FQNEAQ (reference sequence). CDR3 sequence (DNA): TGTGCCAGCACCGCCATGGGACTAGCGGGGGGAGCCAAGAAGACCCAGTACTTC. It translates to CASTAMGLAGGAKKTQYF.

This clonotype has more than one count but fewer than ten. The chain joins TRBV28 to TRBJ2-7; the D is unclear. The V and J ends lost 3 bases and 2 bases respectively, with 11 bases between them. In germline, CDR1 is MDHEN, CDR2 SYDVKM. The CDR3 sequence is 14 residues long. The CDR3 here is CASSLSDSPYEQYF. The CDR3 coding sequence is TGTGCCAGCAGTTTGTCGGATTCCCCCTACGAGCAGTACTTC.

Many counts were recorded for this clonotype. CDR3 sequence reads: CASSTHLGEKLFF. CDR3 nucleotides: TGTGCCAGCAGCACCCACCTGGGTGAAAAACTGTTTTTT. The chain links TRBV7-9 to TRBJ1-4; D not resolved. This CDR3 has 13 residues. Trimming stripped 5 bases from V and 7 bases from J, with 11 bases between. Germline lookup yields CDR1 SEHNR and CDR2 FQNEAQ (reference sequence).